The sample holds many counts of the clone carrying this T cell receptor (beta chain). The record originates from a study of T-cell memory formation after mild COVID-19. CDR3 length equals 21 residues. V trimming: 4 bases; J trimming: 0 bases; junction bases outside the gene matches: 20. The germline gives CDR1 PRHDT, CDR2 FYEKMQ (reference sequence). TCRdb itself ran the 5' RACE reads through MiXCR, one entry per CDR3 protein. The sample consists of about 160,000 distinct CDR3 sequences, around a third of them appearing once. Sequenced: PBMCs or a T cell subset sorted from them (not recorded which). The source of this sequence is an adult woman who had mild COVID-19 (a few samples of this study predate the infection). Cell type and time point are not known. The chain is built from TRBV13 and TRBJ2-1; TRBD1 matches at 8 bases. In DNA form, the CDR3 reads TGTGCCAGCAGCTCCTTTAAACCGGGACAGGAGGTTTCGAGCTCCTACAATGAGCAGTTCTTC. Residues: CASSSFKPGQEVSSSYNEQFF.